This T cell receptor beta chain was captured in a study of response to subunit inactivated influenza vaccine. Study observations and caveats: The authors offered the suggestion that each seasonal influenza vaccination recruits few new T cells.

The ends were cut back, 7 bases at V and 3 bases at J, with 19 bases in the middle. CDR3 size: 15 residues. CDR1 and CDR2 from the germline V gene are MNHEY and SVGEGT. TCRdb analysed the RT-PCR reads with MiXCR anew, one entry per CDR3 protein. This repertoire shows approximately 700,000 distinct CDR3 sequences, approximately 15% found once; its top ten account for 6% to 7%. This clonotype has more than one count but fewer than ten. What it recognizes is unknown. The receptor was isolated from a man aged 45-60 years who received an inactivated influenza vaccine. The chain has TRBV6-2 or TRBV6-3 and TRBJ2-7; D possibly matches TRBD1 or TRBD2 (5 bases each). This sample comprised PBMCs from blood, obtained roughly 15 days before vaccination. The CDR3 is CASTPSGTTSYEQYF. The CDR3 region has the DNA TGTGCCAGCACCCCTTCCGGGACGACCAGCTACGAGCAGTACTTC.